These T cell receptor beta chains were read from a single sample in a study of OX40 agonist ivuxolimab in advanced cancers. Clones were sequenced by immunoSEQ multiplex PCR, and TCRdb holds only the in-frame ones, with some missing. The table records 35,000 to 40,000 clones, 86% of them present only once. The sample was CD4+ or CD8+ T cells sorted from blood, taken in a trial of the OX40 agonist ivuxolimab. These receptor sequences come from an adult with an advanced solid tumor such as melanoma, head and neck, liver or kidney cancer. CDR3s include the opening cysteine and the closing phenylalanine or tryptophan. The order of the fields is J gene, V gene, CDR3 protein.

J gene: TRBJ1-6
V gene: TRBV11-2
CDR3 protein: CASSLNSDSPLHF

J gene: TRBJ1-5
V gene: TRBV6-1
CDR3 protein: CASSGGGRRQPQHF

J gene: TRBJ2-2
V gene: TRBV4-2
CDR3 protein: CASSQLGGLTGELFF

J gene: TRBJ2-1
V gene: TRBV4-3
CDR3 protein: CASSQESPGTLSSYNEQFF

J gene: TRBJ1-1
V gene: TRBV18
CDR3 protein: CASSPPELVNTEAFF

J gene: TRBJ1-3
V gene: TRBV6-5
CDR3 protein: CASMEVSGNTIYF

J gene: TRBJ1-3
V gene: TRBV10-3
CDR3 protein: CAISEGTGTRNTIYF

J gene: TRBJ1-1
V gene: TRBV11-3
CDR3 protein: CASSLAGTDTEAFF

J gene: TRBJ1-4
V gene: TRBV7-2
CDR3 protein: CASSDPLSSTNEKLFF

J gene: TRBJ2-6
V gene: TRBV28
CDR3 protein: CASSFPSVSGANVLTF

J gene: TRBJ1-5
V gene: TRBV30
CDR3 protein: CAWSVKGHQPQHF

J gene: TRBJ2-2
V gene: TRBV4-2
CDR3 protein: CASSLRLGGYGELFF

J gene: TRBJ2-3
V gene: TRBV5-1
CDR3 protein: CASSAADRASTDTQYF

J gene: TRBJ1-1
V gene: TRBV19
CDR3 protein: CASSIDEGAEEAFF

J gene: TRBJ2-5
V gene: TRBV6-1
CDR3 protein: CASSERAGASGFQETQYF

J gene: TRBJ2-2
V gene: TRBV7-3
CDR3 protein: CASSFEGTGELFF

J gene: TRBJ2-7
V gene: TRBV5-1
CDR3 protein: CASSLVGQSYEQYF

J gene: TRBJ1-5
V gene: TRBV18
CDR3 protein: CASSRTGGPPQHF